What follows are 28 T cell receptor beta chains derived from one specimen sequenced in a study of blood T cell repertoires in COVID-19 (TCRdb year 2020). Library method: the immunoSEQ multiplex PCR assay. Here the immuneACCESS table is served through TCRdb, limited to in-frame sequences with V and J called. Missing clones are a known gap in these copies; in checked studies unresolved V genes cover under half, and the rest lacks a known reason. Across this sample there are around 60,000 clones, with about nine tenths seen only once. The ten largest clones represent roughly 9.2% of the sample. Material for sequencing was peripheral blood. These receptors came from a woman aged 80 or over with active COVID-19.

In this sample, this clone turned up once. This chain joins TRBV18 and TRBJ1-5, with 8 positions matching TRBD1. The CDR3 spans 15 residues. V was clipped by 6 bases and J by 1 base; unmatched bases: 5. Germline assignment: CDR1 KGHSH and CDR2 LQKENI. CDR3 loop: CASSDRGRSNQPQHF. The CDR3 nucleotides are TGTGCCAGCTCCGACAGGGGCAGGAGCAATCAGCCCCAGCATTTT.

This chain connects TRBV25-1 to TRBJ2-2; D call uncertain. CDR3 length: 14 residues. The V and J ends lost 3 bases and 5 bases respectively, with 10 bases between them. Germline V gene lookup returns CDR1 MGHDK and CDR2 SYGVNS. DNA for the CDR3: TGTGCCAGCAGTGACGGGTACCGGACCGGGGAGCTGTTTTTT. Protein sequence: CASSDGYRTGELFF.

This clone was counted a few times. The CDR3 DNA sequence: TGCGCCAGCAGCCCGGGACTAGCATCCTACGAGCAGTACTTC. Residues: CASSPGLASYEQYF. V and J are TRBV5-1 and TRBJ2-7, with 9 bases matching TRBD2. V shed 4 bases and J 1 base; nucleotides not matched to a gene: 3. The CDR3 contains 14 residues. Germline CDR1 SGHRS, CDR2 YFSETQ.

The V and J genes are TRBV9 and TRBJ1-1, with D unclear. This CDR3 is built from 13 residues. Germline V gives CDR1 SGDLS, CDR2 YYNGEE. Trimming removed 0 bases at V and 10 bases at J, with 13 bases between. CDR3 loop: CASSVDGGHGAFF. In DNA form, the CDR3 reads TGTGCCAGCAGCGTAGATGGTGGCCATGGAGCTTTCTTT.

The table lists this clone with a count of one. J is TRBJ2-1 and V is TRBV29-1; 7 positions match TRBD2. The germline gives CDR1 SQVTM, CDR2 ANQGSEA. The CDR3 sequence is 15 residues long. V was pared by 4 bases and J by 3 bases, with 9 bases of the junction left unmatched. The CDR3 spells CSVGLLALGYNEQFF. CDR3 nucleotide sequence: TGCAGCGTTGGCTTACTAGCGCTCGGCTACAATGAGCAGTTCTTC.

This clone appeared once. The chain carries TRBV12-3 or TRBV12-4 and TRBJ2-1; no clear D. Trimming took 0 bases from V and 8 from J, leaving 8 bases between them. This CDR3 spans 13 amino acids. As DNA, the CDR3 is TGTGCCAGCAGTTTAGCTCACTTCTATGAGCAGTTCTTC. This gives the protein CASSLAHFYEQFF.

J is TRBJ2-1 and V is TRBV7-9; 8 nucleotides align to TRBD1. Trimming at V came to 3 bases and at J to 10 bases, leaving 8 bases not matched to a gene. The CDR3 consists of 14 residues. The germline V gene encodes CDR1 SEHNR and CDR2 FQNEAQ (reference sequence). Here the CDR3 reads CASSLDRAGVEQFF. As DNA, the CDR3 is TGTGCCAGCAGCTTGGACAGGGCAGGGGTGGAGCAGTTCTTC.

The chain combines TRBV5-8 with TRBJ2-7; D may be TRBD1 (6 bases). Trimming stripped 4 bases from V and 4 bases from J, with 21 bases between. The CDR3 consists of 16 residues. Germline V gene lookup returns CDR1 SGHTS and CDR2 YDEGEE. The CDR3 here is CASSEGQLARGYEQYF. The DNA for the CDR3 is TGTGCCAGCAGCGAAGGACAGCTAGCCAGGGGATACGAGCAGTACTTC.

The chain has TRBV5-4 and TRBJ2-2, with 15 positions matching TRBD2. The CDR3 is made up of 17 amino acids. V shed 0 bases, J shed 7 bases, and the junction held 4 bases outside the gene matches. Looked up from germline, CDR1 is SGHNT and CDR2 is YYREEE (reference sequence). DNA of the CDR3: TGTGCCAGCAGCTTGGGGACTAGCGGGAGGGGCCGCGGGGAGCTGTTTTTT. Translated, it gives CASSLGTSGRGRGELFF.

The J gene is TRBJ2-2, the V gene TRBV6-5; a possible D gene is TRBD1 (6 bases). V lost 6 bases and J 2 bases, leaving 10 bases between the germline ends. The germline V gene encodes CDR1 MNHEY and CDR2 SVGAGI. This CDR3 contains 14 residues. CDR3: CASSPDRNTGELFF. In DNA form, the CDR3 reads TGTGCCAGCAGCCCGGACAGAAACACCGGGGAGCTGTTTTTT.

The CDR3 protein is CASSSQGPATDTQYF. The DNA of the CDR3 is TGCGCCAGCAGCTCCCAGGGGCCGGCCACAGATACGCAGTATTTT. The genes are TRBV5-1 and TRBJ2-3, with D possibly matching TRBD1 (6 bases). This CDR3 region has 15 residues. Germline values: CDR1 SGHRS, CDR2 YFSETQ. Trimming took off 3 bases at V and 2 bases at J, with 13 bases between the two ends.

The V and J genes are TRBV28 and TRBJ1-2, with 10 bases lining up with TRBD1. CDR3 length equals 12 residues. The ends lost 11 bases at V and 6 bases at J; junction bases unmatched: 6. The germline gives CDR1 MDHEN, CDR2 SYDVKM. CDR3 in DNA: TGTGCCCTCCAGACAGGGGGCAATGGCTACACCTTC. The encoded protein is CALQTGGNGYTF.

This chain joins TRBV5-4 and TRBJ2-2; D is possibly TRBD2 (7 bases). In germline, CDR1 is SGHNT, CDR2 YYREEE (reference sequence). This CDR3 has 18 amino acids. V lost 4 bases to trimming and J lost 5 bases, with 24 bases between them. The CDR3 sequence: CASSPAVGGGRLTGELFF. As DNA, the CDR3 is TGTGCCAGCAGCCCGGCGGTTGGGGGCGGGAGATTGACCGGGGAGCTGTTTTTT.

The chain uses TRBV3-1 (or the pseudogene TRBV3-2) and TRBJ2-7; TRBD1 matches at 10 bases. V gave up 5 bases and J gave up 6 bases; unmatched junction bases: 7. CDR1 LGHDT and CDR2 YNNKEL come from the germline V gene (reference sequence). The CDR3 is made up of 14 amino acids. The CDR3 reads CASSSGTGVSEQYF. CDR3 DNA: TGTGCCAGCAGCTCCGGGACAGGGGTGTCCGAGCAGTACTTC.

CDR3 DNA: TGCGCCAGCAGCTTGGACGACAGCCCCTACGAGCAGTACTTC. It yields the protein CASSLDDSPYEQYF. The chain joins TRBV5-1 to TRBJ2-7, with D perhaps matching TRBD1 (5 bases). Trimming left V 0 bases short and J 2 bases short, with 9 bases between. Germline-derived CDR1 and CDR2 are SGHRS and YFSETQ. The length of the CDR3 is 14 residues.

This sequence joins TRBV28 and TRBJ1-5, with D hard to call. V lost 6 bases and J lost 4, with 4 bases in between. This CDR3 is 11 amino acids long. Germline CDR1 reads MDHEN; CDR2 reads SYDVKM. The DNA for the CDR3 is TGTGCCAGCAGCACTAATCAGCCCCAGCATTTT. Amino acids: CASSTNQPQHF.

The chain has TRBV5-1 and TRBJ2-2; D possibly corresponds to TRBD1 (6 bases). The CDR3 consists of 16 residues. Between the trimmed V and J ends, which lost 0 bases and 5 bases, there was a span of 14 bases. Germline CDR1 SGHRS, CDR2 YFSETQ. CDR3 in DNA: TGCGCCAGCAGCTTGGATGGGGGCCAGGGGACCGGGGAGCTGTTTTTT. Encoded protein: CASSLDGGQGTGELFF.

The genes are TRBV12-5 and TRBJ1-5; no firm D call. V dropped 1 base and J dropped 5 bases, with 6 bases sitting between them. Germline V gene sequence: CDR1 LGHNT, CDR2 FRNRAP. The CDR3 is 13 amino acids. DNA of the CDR3: TGTGCTAGTGGTTTGGGTCCCGATCAGCCCCAGCATTTT. As protein: CASGLGPDQPQHF.

This sequence joins TRBV5-1 and TRBJ2-7; weak D call: TRBD2 (5 bases). V shed 0 bases and J shed 2 bases, with 9 bases lying between them. Germline V gene lookup returns CDR1 SGHRS and CDR2 YFSETQ. CDR3 size: 14 residues. CDR3 protein: CASSLAGNTYEQYV. CDR3 bases: TGCGCCAGCAGCTTGGCCGGGAACACCTACGAGCAGTACGTC.

The chain links TRBV29-1 to TRBJ1-2, with D tentatively TRBD1 (5 bases). CDR1 SQVTM and CDR2 ANQGSEA come from the germline V gene. Trimming removed 3 bases from V and 7 bases from J, with 18 bases in between. The CDR3 extends over 14 amino acids. CDR3 DNA: TGCAGCGTTGACCCCCAGGGTAGTTCCACTGGCTACACCTTC. Translating it yields CSVDPQGSSTGYTF.

The chain recombines TRBV29-1 with TRBJ1-1, with D possibly matching TRBD1 (6 bases). The CDR3 contains 15 residues. Germline V gives CDR1 SQVTM, CDR2 ANQGSEA. The V and J ends lost 4 bases and 3 bases respectively, with 18 bases between them. The CDR3 region has the DNA TGCAGCGTTGGGGTGGGGCCCCCAGGGGACACTGAAGCTTTCTTT. It is translated as CSVGVGPPGDTEAFF.

The chain has TRBV7-8 and TRBJ1-5; the D gene is possibly TRBD1 (5 bases). This CDR3 has 14 residues. In germline, CDR1 is SGHVS, CDR2 FQNEAQ. The ends were cut back, 4 bases at V and 0 bases at J, with 7 bases in the middle. The CDR3 is CASSSGFSNQPQHF. The CDR3 DNA is TGTGCCAGCAGCTCAGGGTTTAGCAATCAGCCCCAGCATTTT.

J is TRBJ1-2 and V is TRBV24-1, with D hard to call. The length of the CDR3 is 13 residues. Per the germline V gene, CDR1 is KGHDR and CDR2 is SFDVKD. Deletions cut 6 bases from V and 5 bases from J, with 12 bases between. The CDR3 region has the DNA TGTGCCACCAGTCAAAATTCGGGTTATGGCTACACCTTC. Encoded protein: CATSQNSGYGYTF.

This clone was picked up one time. This chain links TRBV10-3 with TRBJ2-1; the match to TRBD2 covers 9 bases. CDR1 ENHRY and CDR2 SYGVKD come from the germline V gene. The CDR3 runs 20 residues. J gave up 3 bases and V 0 bases, and 15 bases lay outside the gene matches. The CDR3 DNA reads as TGTGCCATCAGTGAGTCGGGGAGCAAAAAATCTAGCGGGATCTACAATGAGCAGTTCTTC. This encodes CAISESGSKKSSGIYNEQFF.

The gene calls are TRBV18 and TRBJ2-1, with 10 bases aligning to TRBD2. The V segment lost 4 bases and the J segment 4 bases; nucleotides outside the gene matches: 4. There are 15 residues in the CDR3. Germline V gene sequence: CDR1 KGHSH, CDR2 LQKENI. The CDR3 is CASSRGLASYNEQFF. CDR3 nucleotides: TGTGCCAGCTCACGGGGACTAGCGTCATACAATGAGCAGTTCTTC.

This chain uses TRBV11-3 with TRBJ2-6; tentatively, D is TRBD1 (6 bases). V shed 3 bases and J shed 3 bases, with 15 bases lying between them. Germline V CDR1 and CDR2: SGHNT, YENEEA. This CDR3 is 17 amino acids long. CDR3 protein: CASSLGRGHDGANVLTF. In DNA form, the CDR3 reads TGTGCCAGCAGCTTGGGCAGGGGACATGATGGGGCCAACGTCCTGACTTTC.

By proportion, this clone is medium-sized (0.01 to 0.1%). The gene calls are TRBV29-1 and TRBJ2-7; 11 bases map to TRBD1. Germline V CDR1 and CDR2: SQVTM, ANQGSEA. Germline trimming cut 6 bases from V and 5 bases from J; bases unmatched to any gene: 3. This CDR3 has 12 amino acids. In nucleotides, the CDR3 is TGCAGCGTGAGGGGACAGGGGGACGAGCAGTACGTC. Translating it yields CSVRGQGDEQYV.

CDR3 amino acids: CASSLSGQETQYF. The CDR3 nucleotides read TGTGCCAGCAGCTTAAGCGGCCAAGAGACCCAGTACTTC. This sequence joins TRBV11-1 and TRBJ2-5; D possibly corresponds to TRBD2 (5 bases). This CDR3 is built from 13 residues. Germline V gene sequence: CDR1 SGHAT, CDR2 FQDESV (reference sequence). The ends were cut back, 2 bases at V and 1 base at J, with 5 bases in the middle.